Included here is one T cell receptor beta chain sequence, with context. This sample was included in a study of T cells after yellow fever vaccination. The wider study: Low-cell-number fractions underwent preparation using SMART-Seq v4 Ultra Low Input.

TCRdb re-analysed the 5' RACE reads in MiXCR, keeping a single row per CDR3 protein. This table has 500,000 to 650,000 distinct CDR3 sequences, approximately 13% appearing once. Looked up from germline, CDR1 is KGHDR and CDR2 is SFDVKD. V was cut by 4 bases and J by 5 bases, with 13 bases left in between. This CDR3 contains 14 residues. This chain joins TRBV24-1 and TRBJ2-5; D unresolved. The source is a man aged 25 to 40 who received the YFV17D yellow fever vaccine. Sequences were derived from PBMCs, sampled on the day of the yellow fever booster vaccination. The CDR3 loop is CATSDPEYGETQYF. CDR3 DNA sequence: TGTGCCACCAGTGACCCCGAATACGGCGAGACCCAGTACTTC.